This TCR beta chain was captured in a study of T cell repertoires in cytomegalovirus infection (dated by TCRdb to between 2017 and 2020). At the level of the whole study: Alongside well-studied HLA-B-restricted epitopes, the peptide stimulations were aimed at recently identified HLA-C-restricted CMV epitopes, whose presentation resists viral immunomodulation. Donor HLA type was relevant to the analysis, because carriage of CMV infection together with the matching HLA type was indicated by public TCR beta signatures. Overall results and qualifications from the work: The ex vivo response was dominated by HLA-C-restricted CMV-specific TCR beta clonotypes, which also provided the single most frequent clonotype in two of eight donors. Cumulative frequency of public TCR beta family members discriminated carriers of CMV infection plus the relevant HLA type in this cohort and an independent approximately 370-donor cohort.

What the treatment or condition label conveys for this sample: in vitro stimulation with specific CMV peptide epitopes to enrich CMV-specific T cells. This clonotype has more than one count but fewer than ten. Its antigen remains unidentified. Base qualities are not at hand, and no much larger clone is one base apart. The instrument given in TCRdb is Illumina HiSeq 1500. TCRdb reprocessed the public reads (quality trimming at Q25 with fastp, clone calling with MiXCR) and kept in-frame beta chains. One record per CDR3 amino acid sequence lists the most common genes and DNA. The sample includes about half a million distinct CDR3 sequences, with approximately 46% observed a single time. Of the sample, 35% to 50% falls within the top ten clones. Taken from cysteine to phenylalanine, the CDR3 has 18 residues. The DNA shown is the 54-base CDR3, in frame from base 1. Taken from the germline V gene, the CDR1 and CDR2 loops are SGHAT and FQNNGV. V is pruned by 1 base and J by 2 bases, leaving 7 bases of the junction without a gene match.

The rearrangement combines TRBV11-2 with TRBJ2-1, with 11 central nucleotides matching TRBD1. This receptor was identified in a human donor in good health (CMV status not recorded). Some clones in this sample may be carry-over from other donors' samples. The sample was cultured PBMCs, taken from culture after CMV antigen stimulation. The CDR3 protein: CASSLGLGQGGPYNEQFF. The sequenced DNA is TGTGCCAGCAGCTTAGGATTGGGACAGGGGGGTCCCTACAATGAGCAGTTCTTC. Supplemented by the reference TRBV11-2 and TRBJ2-1 proteins around the CDR3, the complete variable domain is EAGVAQSPRYKIIEKRQSVAFWCNPISGHATLYWYQQILGQGPKLLIQFQNNGVVDDSQLPKDRFSAERLKGVDSTLKIQPAKLEDSAVYLCASSLGLGQGGPYNEQFFGPGTRLTVL.